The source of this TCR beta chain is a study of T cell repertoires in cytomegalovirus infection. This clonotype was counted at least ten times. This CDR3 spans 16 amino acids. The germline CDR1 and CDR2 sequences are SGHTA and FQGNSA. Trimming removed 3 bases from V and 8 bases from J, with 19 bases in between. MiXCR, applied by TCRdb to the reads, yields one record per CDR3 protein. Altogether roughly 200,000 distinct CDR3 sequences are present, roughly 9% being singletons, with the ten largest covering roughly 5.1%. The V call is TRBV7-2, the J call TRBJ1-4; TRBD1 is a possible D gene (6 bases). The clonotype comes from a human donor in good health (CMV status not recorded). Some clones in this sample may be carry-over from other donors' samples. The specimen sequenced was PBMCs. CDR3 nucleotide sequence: TGTGCCAGCAGCTTCAGGGAGGCAGGGGCGCGAGAAAAACTGTTTTTT. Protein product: CASSFREAGAREKLFF. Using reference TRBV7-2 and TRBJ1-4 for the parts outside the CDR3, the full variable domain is GAGVSQSPSNKVTEKGKDVELRCDPISGHTALYWYRQSLGQGLEFLIYFQGNSAPDKSGLPSDRFSAERTGGSVSTLTIQRTQQEDSAVYLCASSFREAGAREKLFFGSGTQLSVL.